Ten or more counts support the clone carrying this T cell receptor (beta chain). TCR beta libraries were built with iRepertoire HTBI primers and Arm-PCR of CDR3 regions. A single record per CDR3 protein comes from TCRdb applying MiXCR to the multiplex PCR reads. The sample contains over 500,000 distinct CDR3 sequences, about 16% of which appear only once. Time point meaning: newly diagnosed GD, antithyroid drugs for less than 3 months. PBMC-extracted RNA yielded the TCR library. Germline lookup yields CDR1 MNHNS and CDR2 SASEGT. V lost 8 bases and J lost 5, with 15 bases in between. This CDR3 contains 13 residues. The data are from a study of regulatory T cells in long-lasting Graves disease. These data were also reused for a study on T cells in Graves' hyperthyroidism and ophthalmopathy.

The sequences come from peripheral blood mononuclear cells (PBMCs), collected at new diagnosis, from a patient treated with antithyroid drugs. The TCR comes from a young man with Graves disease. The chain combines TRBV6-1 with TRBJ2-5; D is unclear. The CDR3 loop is CASLMSSRETQYF. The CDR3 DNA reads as TGTGCCAGCCTAATGTCCAGTCGGGAGACCCAGTACTTC.